Sequencing of this T cell receptor (beta chain) was carried out in a study of PD-L1 blockade in urothelial cancer. Study background: Patients previously received 0 to 3 chemotherapy regimens.

Assay: immunoSEQ multiplex PCR; the TCRdb copy retains only in-frame clones and omits some. The sample records 35,000 or so clones, around 33% being singletons. CDR1 is MNHGY, CDR2 SAAAGT, per germline. Trimming removed 7 bases from V and 4 bases from J, with 17 bases in between. The CDR3 covers 15 residues. This sequence was found in a man in his 60s with urothelial cancer. This chain links TRBV6-8 with TRBJ1-5; the D gene is possibly TRBD1 (5 bases). The material was tumor tissue, obtained before atezolizumab (anti-PD-L1) treatment. CDR3 nucleotides: TGTGCCAGCACCTCTGCGGGGCAGGGTAATCAGCCCCAGCATTTT. It translates to CASTSAGQGNQPQHF.